This T cell receptor beta chain originates from a study of technical replicates of blood from a handful of donors. This table comes from immunoSEQ multiplex PCR, and its TCRdb copy is limited to in-frame clones, with some not included. The data show tens of thousands of clones, approximately 97% seen once. The germline V gene has CDR1 SQVTM and CDR2 ANQGSEA. V shed 3 bases, J shed 5 bases, and the junction held 2 bases outside the gene matches. The CDR3 length is 12 residues. The sequence derives from a human donor in good health. This chain links TRBV29-1 with TRBJ1-2, with 8 bases matching TRBD1. The sequencing sample was made of T cells isolated from PBMCs. CDR3 DNA: TGCAGCGTTGACAGGGGGCTTTATGGCTACACCTTC. It yields the protein CSVDRGLYGYTF. The full variable domain, with the rest looked up from reference TRBV29-1 and TRBJ1-2, is SAVISQKPSRDICQRGTSLTIQCQVDSQVTMMFWYRQQPGQSLTLIATANQGSEATYESGFVIDKFPISRPNLTFSTLTVSNMSPEDSSIYLCSVDRGLYGYTFGSGTRLTVV.